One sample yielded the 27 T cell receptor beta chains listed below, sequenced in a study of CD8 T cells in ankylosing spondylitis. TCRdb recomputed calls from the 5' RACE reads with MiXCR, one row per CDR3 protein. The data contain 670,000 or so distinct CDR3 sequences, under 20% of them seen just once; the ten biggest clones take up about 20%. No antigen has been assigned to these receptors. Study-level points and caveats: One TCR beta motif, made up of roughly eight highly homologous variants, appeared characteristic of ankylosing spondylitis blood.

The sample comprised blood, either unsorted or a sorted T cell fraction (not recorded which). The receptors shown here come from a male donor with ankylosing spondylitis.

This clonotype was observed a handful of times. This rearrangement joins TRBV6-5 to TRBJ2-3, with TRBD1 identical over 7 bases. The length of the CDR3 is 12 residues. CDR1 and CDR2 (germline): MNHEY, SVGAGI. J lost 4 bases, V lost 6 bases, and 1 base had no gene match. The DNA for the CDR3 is TGTGCCAGCAGGCAGGGGGCAGATACGCAGTATTTT. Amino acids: CASRQGADTQYF.

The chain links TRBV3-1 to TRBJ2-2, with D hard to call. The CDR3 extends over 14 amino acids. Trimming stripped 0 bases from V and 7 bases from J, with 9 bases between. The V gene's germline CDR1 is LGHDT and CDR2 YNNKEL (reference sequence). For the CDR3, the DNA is TGTGCCAGCAGCCAAGATGCGCCAGTCGGGGAGCTGTTTTTT. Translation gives CASSQDAPVGELFF.

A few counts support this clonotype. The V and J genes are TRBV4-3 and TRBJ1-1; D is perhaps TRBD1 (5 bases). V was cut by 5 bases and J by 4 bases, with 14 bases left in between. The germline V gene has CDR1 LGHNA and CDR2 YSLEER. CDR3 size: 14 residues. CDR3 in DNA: TGCGCCAGCAGCTGGGACGGACTCAGCACTGAAGCTTTCTTT. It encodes CASSWDGLSTEAFF.

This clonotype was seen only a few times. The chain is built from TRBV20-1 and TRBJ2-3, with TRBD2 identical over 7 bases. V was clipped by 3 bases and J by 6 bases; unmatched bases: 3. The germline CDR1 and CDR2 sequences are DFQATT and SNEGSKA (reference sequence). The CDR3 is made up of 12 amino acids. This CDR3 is CSASGGSDTQYF. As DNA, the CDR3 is TGCAGTGCTAGCGGGGGGTCGGATACGCAGTATTTT.

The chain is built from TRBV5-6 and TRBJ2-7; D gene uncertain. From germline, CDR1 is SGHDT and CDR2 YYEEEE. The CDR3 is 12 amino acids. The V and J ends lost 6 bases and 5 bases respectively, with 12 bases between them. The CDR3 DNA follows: TGTGCCAGCAACCTGGGGAAAAACGAGCAGTACTTC. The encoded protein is CASNLGKNEQYF.

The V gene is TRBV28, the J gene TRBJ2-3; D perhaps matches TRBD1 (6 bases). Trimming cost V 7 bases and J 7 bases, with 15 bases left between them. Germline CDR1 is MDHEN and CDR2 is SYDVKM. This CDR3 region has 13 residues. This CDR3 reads CASTLLGANTQYF. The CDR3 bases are TGTGCCAGCACCCTTTTGGGGGCTAATACGCAGTATTTT.

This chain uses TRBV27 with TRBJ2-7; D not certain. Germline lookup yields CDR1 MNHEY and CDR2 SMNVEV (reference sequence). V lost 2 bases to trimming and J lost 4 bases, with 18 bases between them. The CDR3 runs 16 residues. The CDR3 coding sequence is TGTGCCAGCAGTTTAAGGGCGAACTCTCTTACTTACGAGCAGTACTTC. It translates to CASSLRANSLTYEQYF.

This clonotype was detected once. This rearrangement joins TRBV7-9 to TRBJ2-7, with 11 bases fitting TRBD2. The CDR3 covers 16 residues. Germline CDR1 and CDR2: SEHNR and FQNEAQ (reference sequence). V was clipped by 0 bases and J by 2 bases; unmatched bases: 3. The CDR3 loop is CASSLAVAGGPYEQYF. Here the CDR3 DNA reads TGTGCCAGCAGCTTAGCCGTAGCGGGAGGGCCCTACGAGCAGTACTTC.

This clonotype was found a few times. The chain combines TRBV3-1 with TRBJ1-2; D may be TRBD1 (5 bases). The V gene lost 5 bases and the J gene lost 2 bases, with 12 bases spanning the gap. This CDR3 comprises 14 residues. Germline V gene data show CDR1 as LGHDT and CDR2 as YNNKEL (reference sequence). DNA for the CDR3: TGTGCCAGCAGCACCCGGACACCGAACTATGGCTACACCTTC. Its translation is CASSTRTPNYGYTF.

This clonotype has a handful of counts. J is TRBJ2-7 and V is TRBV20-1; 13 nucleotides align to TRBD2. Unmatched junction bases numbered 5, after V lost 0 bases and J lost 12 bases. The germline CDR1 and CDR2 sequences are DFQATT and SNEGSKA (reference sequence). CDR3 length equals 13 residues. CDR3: CSARETSGGPGYF. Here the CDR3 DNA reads TGCAGTGCTAGAGAGACTAGCGGGGGGCCCGGGTACTTC.

CDR3: CASSFGQGALETQYF. CDR3 bases: TGCGCCAGCAGCTTCGGACAGGGGGCGTTGGAGACCCAGTACTTC. The chain is built from TRBV5-1 and TRBJ2-5; 11 bases are a match to TRBD1. In germline, CDR1 is SGHRS, CDR2 YFSETQ. The trim removed 2 bases at V and 5 bases at J, leaving 5 bases unmatched. There are 15 residues in the CDR3.

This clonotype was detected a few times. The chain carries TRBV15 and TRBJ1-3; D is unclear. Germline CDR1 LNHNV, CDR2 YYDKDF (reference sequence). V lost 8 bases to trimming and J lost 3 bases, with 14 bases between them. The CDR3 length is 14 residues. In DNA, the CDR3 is TGTGCCACCCGTACGCCGTCTGGTGGAAACACCATATATTTT. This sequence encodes CATRTPSGGNTIYF.

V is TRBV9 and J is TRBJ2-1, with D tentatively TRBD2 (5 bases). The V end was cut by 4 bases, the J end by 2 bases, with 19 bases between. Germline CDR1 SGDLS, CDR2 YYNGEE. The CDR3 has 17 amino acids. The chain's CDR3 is CASSPSPPGLTYNEQFF. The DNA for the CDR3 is TGTGCCAGCAGCCCTAGCCCCCCGGGCCTGACCTACAATGAGCAGTTCTTC. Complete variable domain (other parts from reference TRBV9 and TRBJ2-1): DSGVTQTPKHLITATGQRVTLRCSPRSGDLSVYWYQQSLDQGLQFLIQYYNGEERAKGNILERFSAQQFPDLHSELNLSSLELGDSALYFCASSPSPPGLTYNEQFFGPGTRLTVL.

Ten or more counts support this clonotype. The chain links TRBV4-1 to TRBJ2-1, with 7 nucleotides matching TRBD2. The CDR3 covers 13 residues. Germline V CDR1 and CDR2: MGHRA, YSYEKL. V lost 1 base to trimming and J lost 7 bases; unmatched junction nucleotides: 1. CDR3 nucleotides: TGCGCCAGCAGCCAAGTGGGGGGGAATGAGCAGTTCTTC. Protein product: CASSQVGGNEQFF.

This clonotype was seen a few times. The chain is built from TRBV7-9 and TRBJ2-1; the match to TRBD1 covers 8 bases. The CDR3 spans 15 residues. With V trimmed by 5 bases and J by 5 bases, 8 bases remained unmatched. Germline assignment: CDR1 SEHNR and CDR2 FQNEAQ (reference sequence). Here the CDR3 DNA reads TGTGCCAGCAGCGCGACAGGGGAACTACACAATGAGCAGTTCTTC. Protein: CASSATGELHNEQFF.

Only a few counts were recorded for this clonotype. The CDR3 DNA is TGTGCCAGCAGCATGGACACTGGTTATGGCTACACCTTC. Translating it yields CASSMDTGYGYTF. The chain couples TRBV12-3 or TRBV12-4 to TRBJ1-2; tentative D call: TRBD1 (5 bases). This CDR3 region has 13 residues. The germline V and J ends were trimmed by 6 bases and 5 bases, with 13 bases remaining between them.

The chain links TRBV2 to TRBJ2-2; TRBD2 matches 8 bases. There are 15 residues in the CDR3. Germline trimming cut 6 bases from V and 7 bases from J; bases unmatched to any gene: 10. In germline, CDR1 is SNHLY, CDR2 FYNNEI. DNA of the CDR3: TGTGCCAGCAGGGGCACTAGCGGAGCCCACGGGGAGCTGTTTTTT. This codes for CASRGTSGAHGELFF.

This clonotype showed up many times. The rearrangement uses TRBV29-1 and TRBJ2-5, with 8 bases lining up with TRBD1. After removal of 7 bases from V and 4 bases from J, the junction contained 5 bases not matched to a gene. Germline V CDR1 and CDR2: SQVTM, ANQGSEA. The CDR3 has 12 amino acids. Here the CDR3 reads CSGLDRGETQYF. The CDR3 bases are TGCAGCGGCCTCGACAGGGGAGAGACCCAGTACTTC. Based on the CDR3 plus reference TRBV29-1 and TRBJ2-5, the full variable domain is SAVISQKPSRDICQRGTSLTIQCQVDSQVTMMFWYRQQPGQSLTLIATANQGSEATYESGFVIDKFPISRPNLTFSTLTVSNMSPEDSSIYLCSGLDRGETQYFGPGTRLLVL.

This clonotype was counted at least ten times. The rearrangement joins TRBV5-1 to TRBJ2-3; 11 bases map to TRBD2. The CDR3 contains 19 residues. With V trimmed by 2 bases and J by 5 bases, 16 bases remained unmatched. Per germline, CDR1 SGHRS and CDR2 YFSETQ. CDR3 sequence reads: CASSFLTSGGASRGDTQYF. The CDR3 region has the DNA TGCGCCAGCAGCTTCCTTACTAGCGGGGGCGCGTCGCGGGGAGATACGCAGTATTTT.

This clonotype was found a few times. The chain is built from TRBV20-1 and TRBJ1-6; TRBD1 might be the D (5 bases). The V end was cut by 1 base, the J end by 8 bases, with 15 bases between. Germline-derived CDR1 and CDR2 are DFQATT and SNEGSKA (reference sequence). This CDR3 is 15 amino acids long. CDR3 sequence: CSARAPEGFDSPLHF. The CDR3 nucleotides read TGCAGTGCTAGAGCCCCGGAGGGGTTCGATTCACCCCTCCACTTT.

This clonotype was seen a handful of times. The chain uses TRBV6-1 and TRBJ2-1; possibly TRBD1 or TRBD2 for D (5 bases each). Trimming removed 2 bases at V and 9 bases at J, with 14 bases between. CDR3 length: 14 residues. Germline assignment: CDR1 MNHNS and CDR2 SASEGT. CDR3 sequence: CASSEYWSGTEQFF. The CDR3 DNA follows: TGTGCCAGCAGTGAATATTGGTCGGGGACTGAGCAGTTCTTC.

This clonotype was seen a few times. The CDR3 sequence: CASSHRTDTQYF. CDR3 nucleotide sequence: TGTGCCAGCAGTCACCGTACAGATACGCAGTATTTT. V gene TRBV12-3 or TRBV12-4 combines with J gene TRBJ2-3; no clear D gene. Between the trimmed V and J ends, which lost 5 bases and 3 bases, there was a span of 6 bases. The CDR3 has 12 amino acids.

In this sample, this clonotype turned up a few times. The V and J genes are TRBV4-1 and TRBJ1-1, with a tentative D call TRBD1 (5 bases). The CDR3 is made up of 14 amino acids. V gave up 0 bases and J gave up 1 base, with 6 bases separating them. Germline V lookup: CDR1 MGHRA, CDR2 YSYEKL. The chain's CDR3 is CASSQDTGNTEAFF. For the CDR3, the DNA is TGCGCCAGCAGCCAAGATACAGGGAACACTGAAGCTTTCTTT.

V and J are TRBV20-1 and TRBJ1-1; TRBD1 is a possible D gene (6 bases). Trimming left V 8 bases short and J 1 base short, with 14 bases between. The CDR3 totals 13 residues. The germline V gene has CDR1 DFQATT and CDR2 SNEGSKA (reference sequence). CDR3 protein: CSPQGHTNTEAFF. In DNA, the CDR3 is TGCAGTCCACAGGGACACACGAACACTGAAGCTTTCTTT.

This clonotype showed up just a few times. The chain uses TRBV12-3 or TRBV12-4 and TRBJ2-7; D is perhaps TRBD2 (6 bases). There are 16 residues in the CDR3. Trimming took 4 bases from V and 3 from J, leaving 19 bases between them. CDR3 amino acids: CASSSTTGTVYYEQYF. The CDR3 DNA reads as TGTGCCAGCAGTTCTACCACCGGGACTGTATACTACGAGCAGTACTTC.

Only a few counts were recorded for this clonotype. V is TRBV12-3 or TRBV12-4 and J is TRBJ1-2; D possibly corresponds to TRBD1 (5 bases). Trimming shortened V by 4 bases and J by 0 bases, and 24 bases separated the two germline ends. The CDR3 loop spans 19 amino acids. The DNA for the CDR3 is TGTGCCAGCAGTTCTTGGTATGCGGACCCAGGGATATCTAACTATGGCTACACCTTC. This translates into CASSSWYADPGISNYGYTF.

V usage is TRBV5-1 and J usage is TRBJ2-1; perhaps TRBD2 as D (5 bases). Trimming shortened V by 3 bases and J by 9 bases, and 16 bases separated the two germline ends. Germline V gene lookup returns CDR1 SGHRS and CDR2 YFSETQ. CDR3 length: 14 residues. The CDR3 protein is CASSSRGDGVEQFF. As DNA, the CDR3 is TGCGCCAGCAGCTCCCGGGGAGACGGCGTTGAGCAGTTCTTC.